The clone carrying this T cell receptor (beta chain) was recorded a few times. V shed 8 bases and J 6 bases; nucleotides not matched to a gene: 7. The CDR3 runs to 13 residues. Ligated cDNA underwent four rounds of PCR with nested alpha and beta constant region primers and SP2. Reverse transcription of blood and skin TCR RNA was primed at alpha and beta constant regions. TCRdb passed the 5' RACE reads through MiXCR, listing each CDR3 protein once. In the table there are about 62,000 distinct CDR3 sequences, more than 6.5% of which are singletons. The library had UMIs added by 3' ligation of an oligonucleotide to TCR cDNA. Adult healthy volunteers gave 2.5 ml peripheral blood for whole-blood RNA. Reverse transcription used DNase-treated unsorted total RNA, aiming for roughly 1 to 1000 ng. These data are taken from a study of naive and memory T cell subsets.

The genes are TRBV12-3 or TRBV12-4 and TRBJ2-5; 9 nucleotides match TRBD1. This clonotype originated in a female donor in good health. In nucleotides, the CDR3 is TGTGCCAGCTCAGGGACAGGGCAAAAGACCCAGTACTTC. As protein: CASSGTGQKTQYF.